The 29 T cell receptor beta chains given below trace back to one sample, sequenced in a study of T-cell memory formation after mild COVID-19. TCRdb reprocessed the 5' RACE reads with MiXCR, giving one entry per CDR3 protein. Of about 350,000 distinct CDR3 sequences in the sample, 13% to 15% were seen once. The sample consisted of PBMCs or a T cell subset sorted from them (not recorded which). These receptors came from a man aged 18 to 29 who had mild COVID-19 (a few samples of this study predate the infection). Cell type and time point are not known.

J is TRBJ2-2 and V is TRBV4-3; D is ambiguous. Germline V gene data show CDR1 as LGHNA and CDR2 as YSLEER. V lost 0 bases, J lost 2 bases, and 16 bases lay in between. The CDR3 has 18 residues. The CDR3 sequence is CASSQEAPASLNTGELFF. The CDR3 coding sequence is TGCGCCAGCAGCCAAGAGGCCCCAGCGTCCCTAAACACCGGGGAGCTGTTTTTT.

Only a few counts were recorded for this clonotype. The chain employs TRBV5-1 and TRBJ2-3; D gene uncertain. The CDR3 totals 15 residues. Trimming left V 0 bases short and J 2 bases short, with 10 bases between. The germline gives CDR1 SGHRS, CDR2 YFSETQ. This CDR3 is CASSLAGRDTDTQYF. The CDR3 coding sequence is TGCGCCAGCAGCTTGGCCGGTAGGGACACAGATACGCAGTATTTT.

J is TRBJ2-7 and V is TRBV19; 7 bases are shared with TRBD1. The J segment lost 5 bases and the V segment lost 3 bases, leaving 4 bases of the junction unmatched. The CDR3 consists of 13 residues. The germline V gene encodes CDR1 LNHDA and CDR2 SQIVND (reference sequence). The CDR3 bases are TGTGCCAGTAGTATGGAACAGGGGAACGAGCAGTACTTC. Its protein is CASSMEQGNEQYF.

This CDR3 reads CASRTGVGLGSAGELFF. In DNA form, the CDR3 reads TGTGCCAGCCGGACAGGGGTAGGGCTGGGGTCGGCCGGGGAGCTGTTTTTT. This chain links TRBV6-5 with TRBJ2-2, with TRBD1 matching over 9 bases. J was trimmed by 6 bases and V by 8 bases; bases with no gene match: 16. The CDR3 runs 17 residues. Germline loops: CDR1 MNHEY, CDR2 SVGAGI.

There are many counts of this clonotype. V usage is TRBV12-3 or TRBV12-4 and J usage is TRBJ2-5; D is possibly TRBD1 or TRBD2 (5 bases each). With 3 bases removed from V and 5 bases from J, the gap between germline ends came to 13 bases. This CDR3 region has 14 residues. CDR3 DNA sequence: TGTGCCAGCAGTTTGAGGGGTTTAGGGGAGACCCAGTACTTC. Translating gives CASSLRGLGETQYF.

The V gene is TRBV19, the J gene TRBJ1-6, with D perhaps matching TRBD1 (6 bases). The V gene lost 6 bases and the J gene lost 17 bases, with 20 bases spanning the gap. This CDR3 comprises 13 residues. Looked up from germline, CDR1 is LNHDA and CDR2 is SQIVND (reference sequence). The CDR3 sequence is CASRLSGTPFIHF. The CDR3 nucleotides are TGTGCCAGTAGACTTTCCGGGACACCCTTCATCCACTTT.

This clonotype was detected only a few times. V and J are TRBV7-6 and TRBJ2-7; D is unclear. Per the germline V gene, CDR1 is SGHVS and CDR2 is FNYEAQ. Trimming cost V 0 bases and J 4 bases, with 13 bases left between them. This CDR3 comprises 15 residues. The CDR3 loop is CASSLARSLCYEQYV. CDR3 nucleotide sequence: TGTGCCAGCAGCTTAGCGCGGTCCCTATGTTACGAGCAGTACGTC.

This clonotype was detected many times. The chain employs TRBV5-1 and TRBJ1-6; unclear D gene. The CDR3 has 13 amino acids. The V end lost 6 bases, the J end lost 10 bases, and 14 bases lay between the germline ends. CDR1 and CDR2 (germline): SGHRS, YFSETQ. CDR3 sequence reads: CASNLEGYSPLHF. CDR3 nucleotide sequence: TGCGCCAGCAACCTCGAGGGTTACTCACCCCTCCACTTT.

This clonotype was seen only a few times. The V gene is TRBV6-5, the J gene TRBJ2-2; the D gene could be TRBD1 or TRBD2 (5 bases each). The CDR3 covers 13 residues. Germline V lookup: CDR1 MNHEY, CDR2 SVGAGI. V lost 5 bases and J lost 9, with 13 bases in between. The CDR3 reads CASSTFRDRELFF. The CDR3 DNA reads as TGTGCCAGCAGTACCTTCAGGGACCGGGAGCTGTTTTTT.

The J gene is TRBJ2-7, the V gene TRBV11-2; D gene uncertain. V lost 1 base to trimming and J lost 1 base, with 8 bases between them. CDR1 is SGHAT, CDR2 FQNNGV, per germline. This CDR3 is 14 amino acids long. CDR3 sequence reads: CASSLGPKSYEQYF. The CDR3 nucleotides read TGTGCCAGCAGCTTAGGGCCGAAATCCTACGAGCAGTACTTC.

The gene calls are TRBV20-1 and TRBJ1-2; 11 bases are a match to TRBD1. Trimming cost V 5 bases and J 5 bases; bases outside gene matches: 4. The germline gives CDR1 DFQATT, CDR2 SNEGSKA (reference sequence). This CDR3 contains 13 residues. The CDR3 nucleotides read TGCAGTGCTGGCCGGGACAGGGGGTATGGCTACACCTTC. This translates into CSAGRDRGYGYTF.

In this sample, this clonotype turned up a few times. The genes are TRBV2 and TRBJ2-3; tentatively, D is TRBD1 or TRBD2 (5 bases each). Germline CDR1 reads SNHLY; CDR2 reads FYNNEI. Deletions cut 0 bases from V and 5 bases from J, with 12 bases between. There are 15 residues in the CDR3. This CDR3 is CASSEAGVRVDTQYF. DNA of the CDR3: TGTGCCAGCAGTGAAGCGGGGGTCCGCGTAGATACGCAGTATTTT.

The V call is TRBV15, the J call TRBJ2-3, with D perhaps being TRBD1 or TRBD2 (5 bases each). V lost 4 bases to trimming and J lost 8 bases, with 13 bases between them. This CDR3 has 13 amino acids. Looked up from germline, CDR1 is LNHNV and CDR2 is YYDKDF (reference sequence). The CDR3 DNA reads as TGTGCCACCAGCAACCGGGACGCGGGTACGCAGTATTTT. Amino acids: CATSNRDAGTQYF.

The chain recombines TRBV29-1 with TRBJ2-7, with D tentatively TRBD2 (5 bases). V was cut by 1 base and J by 5 bases, with 15 bases left in between. Germline V gene lookup returns CDR1 SQVTM and CDR2 ANQGSEA. The CDR3 contains 14 residues. The CDR3 here is CSVEVRGRGNEQYF. The CDR3 DNA is TGCAGCGTTGAAGTTCGCGGACGAGGGAACGAGCAGTACTTC.

This clonotype came up many times. CDR3 nucleotides: TGCAGTGCTAATTTAGGCGCCTACAATGAGCAGTTCTTC. Translating gives CSANLGAYNEQFF. The chain carries TRBV20-1 and TRBJ2-1; D is uncertain. The CDR3 length is 13 residues. Germline lookup yields CDR1 DFQATT and CDR2 SNEGSKA (reference sequence). V was cut by 4 bases and J by 2 bases, with 9 bases left in between.

This clonotype came up many times. This sequence joins TRBV12-3 or TRBV12-4 and TRBJ2-3, with D hard to call. V gave up 2 bases and J gave up 1 base, with 4 bases separating them. The CDR3 extends over 13 amino acids. The CDR3 protein is CASSLRGTDTQYF. The CDR3 DNA reads TGTGCCAGCAGTTTAAGGGGCACAGATACGCAGTATTTT.

V gene TRBV7-3 combines with J gene TRBJ2-1, with 7 nucleotides matching TRBD1. Germline trimming cut 5 bases from V and 0 bases from J; bases unmatched to any gene: 7. CDR3 length: 16 amino acids. Germline V gives CDR1 SGHTA, CDR2 FQGTGA. CDR3 nucleotides: TGTGCCAGCAGCCCCCGGTCAGGGGGCTCCTACAATGAGCAGTTCTTC. Its protein is CASSPRSGGSYNEQFF.

This clonotype was counted many times. CDR3: CASSQGSGELFF. The CDR3 region has the DNA TGTGCCAGCAGCCAGGGGTCCGGGGAGCTGTTTTTT. This rearrangement joins TRBV3-1 to TRBJ2-2; the D is unclear. V lost 3 bases to trimming and J lost 6 bases, with 5 bases between them. The V gene's germline CDR1 is LGHDT and CDR2 YNNKEL (reference sequence). The CDR3 length is 12 residues.

This clonotype has more than one count but fewer than ten. The chain employs TRBV5-4 and TRBJ2-7, with D perhaps given as TRBD1 or TRBD2 (6 bases each). The CDR3 has 15 residues. V shed 2 bases and J shed 6 bases, with 18 bases lying between them. Looked up from germline, CDR1 is SGHNT and CDR2 is YYREEE (reference sequence). CDR3 protein: CASSFGGGRPGEQYF. The CDR3 DNA reads as TGTGCCAGCAGCTTTGGAGGGGGGCGTCCTGGCGAGCAGTACTTC.

V is TRBV10-2 and J is TRBJ1-1; D gene ambiguous. V was pared by 0 bases and J by 3 bases, with 8 bases between. The CDR3 extends over 14 amino acids. Looked up from germline, CDR1 is WSHSY and CDR2 is SAAADI. The DNA of the CDR3 is TGCGCCAGCAGTGAGTCGGAAAGGGACACTGAAGCTTTCTTT. Encoded protein: CASSESERDTEAFF.

The chain has TRBV9 and TRBJ2-5; D remains unclear. CDR3 size: 15 residues. V was clipped by 2 bases and J by 0 bases, with 11 bases between them. CDR1 is SGDLS, CDR2 YYNGEE, per germline. The CDR3 sequence: CASSVSGSNQETQYF. CDR3 bases: TGTGCCAGCAGCGTCTCAGGCTCCAACCAAGAGACCCAGTACTTC.

This clonotype was detected only once. This chain connects TRBV30 to TRBJ1-2; D gene ambiguous. Trimming cost V 4 bases and J 1 base, with 7 bases left between them. There are 12 residues in the CDR3. Germline CDR1 reads GTSNPN; CDR2 reads SVGIG (reference sequence). CDR3 in DNA: TGTGCCTGGAAATACCTTAACTATGGCTACACCTTC. This codes for CAWKYLNYGYTF.

This clonotype was seen repeatedly, ten times or more. The V and J genes are TRBV3-1 and TRBJ2-1; 8 positions match TRBD2. The germline gives CDR1 LGHDT, CDR2 YNNKEL (reference sequence). The CDR3 has 15 amino acids. With V trimmed by 0 bases and J by 10 bases, 8 bases remained unmatched. CDR3 residues: CASSQDAGGAPEQFF. CDR3 DNA sequence: TGTGCCAGCAGCCAAGATGCCGGGGGGGCCCCCGAGCAGTTCTTC.

The CDR3, as DNA: TGCGCCAGCAGCTCGGAGACGGTCTATGGCTACACCTTC. Translating gives CASSSETVYGYTF. The chain carries TRBV5-1 and TRBJ1-2; no reliable D call. V gave up 3 bases and J gave up 4 bases, with 10 bases separating them. This CDR3 spans 13 amino acids. Germline V gives CDR1 SGHRS, CDR2 YFSETQ.

This clonotype was counted many times. The rearrangement links TRBV12-3 or TRBV12-4 to TRBJ1-5; D call uncertain. This CDR3 contains 15 residues. The germline V and J ends were trimmed by 6 bases and 0 bases, with 12 bases remaining between them. This CDR3 is CASSPLGYSNQPQHF. As DNA, the CDR3 is TGTGCCAGCAGCCCGCTGGGGTATAGCAATCAGCCCCAGCATTTT.

CDR3 coding DNA: TGTGCCAGCAGCTTCGATGGCAACAGTTACGAGCAGTACTTC. This encodes CASSFDGNSYEQYF. This chain links TRBV12-3 or TRBV12-4 with TRBJ2-7; D gene ambiguous. The CDR3 is 14 amino acids. The V and J ends lost 6 bases and 4 bases respectively, with 16 bases between them.

This clonotype was seen many times. This chain uses TRBV20-1 with TRBJ2-7; the D call may be TRBD1 or TRBD2 (6 bases each). The CDR3 runs to 12 residues. Germline V lookup: CDR1 DFQATT, CDR2 SNEGSKA (reference sequence). V was pared by 8 bases and J by 3 bases, with 14 bases between. The CDR3: CSLSGGHYEQYF. The CDR3 DNA reads TGCAGTCTGTCCGGGGGCCACTACGAGCAGTACTTC.

This chain joins TRBV10-3 and TRBJ2-5, with 8 bases matching TRBD2. The length of the CDR3 is 15 residues. J lost 5 bases, V lost 7 bases, and 12 bases had no gene match. Germline V gene sequence: CDR1 ENHRY, CDR2 SYGVKD. The CDR3 DNA reads as TGTGCCATCAATGGGGATAGCGGGGATGACGAGACCCAGTACTTC. It encodes CAINGDSGDDETQYF.

This clonotype was seen a few times. This chain joins TRBV30 and TRBJ2-7, with 11 bases fitting TRBD2. The junction had 8 bases not matched to a gene; V was cut back by 6 bases and J by 1 base. The CDR3 covers 15 residues. The germline V gene encodes CDR1 GTSNPN and CDR2 SVGIG (reference sequence). As DNA, the CDR3 is TGTGCCTGCCCTAGCGGGGGGCTACCATCCTACGAGCAGTACTTC. It yields the protein CACPSGGLPSYEQYF. Supplemented by reference TRBV30 and TRBJ2-7, the full variable domain reads SQTIHQWPATLVQPVGSPLSLECTVEGTSNPNLYWYRQAAGRGLQLLFYSVGIGQISSEVPQNLSASRPQDRQFILSSKKLLLSDSGFYLCACPSGGLPSYEQYFGPGTRLTVT.